The 26 T cell receptor beta chains in this list originate from one sample, sequenced in a study of T-cell reconstitution after alpha-beta-depleted transplantation in children. As it was prepared, the TCRbeta library received unique molecular identifiers. TCRdb re-called the PCR reads through MiXCR, storing one row per CDR3 protein. In the table there are approximately 240,000 distinct CDR3 sequences, approximately 10% of which are singletons. Here the sequenced sample was PBMCs from the stem cell graft donor, taken from the stem cell graft. These receptors came from a human donor who donated a stem cell graft to a child with acute lymphoblastic leukemia.

This clonotype occurred many times. This rearrangement joins TRBV25-1 to TRBJ2-7, with TRBD1 identical over 8 bases. The ends lost 3 bases at V and 1 base at J; junction bases unmatched: 8. The CDR3 is made up of 16 amino acids. Germline V gives CDR1 MGHDK, CDR2 SYGVNS. DNA of the CDR3: TGTGCCAGCAGTGATCCATCCGGGACAGGTTCCTACGAGCAGTACTTC. Protein product: CASSDPSGTGSYEQYF.

The chain has TRBV5-1 and TRBJ2-5; a weak D match, TRBD2 (6 bases). The CDR3 spans 15 residues. The ends were cut back, 0 bases at V and 5 bases at J, with 14 bases in the middle. CDR1 and CDR2 from the germline V gene are SGHRS and YFSETQ. CDR3 loop: CASSLGALRGETQYF. The CDR3 DNA reads as TGCGCCAGCAGCTTGGGCGCTCTCCGGGGGGAGACCCAGTACTTC.

The chain employs TRBV20-1 and TRBJ2-7; possibly TRBD1 or TRBD2 for D (5 bases each). CDR3 length: 16 residues. Per the germline V gene, CDR1 is DFQATT and CDR2 is SNEGSKA (reference sequence). V lost 0 bases and J lost 3, with 18 bases in between. The CDR3 coding sequence is TGCAGTGCTAGAGATCTGGAACGGGGCAATCTCTACGAGCAGTACTTC. It codes for CSARDLERGNLYEQYF.

This clonotype has only a few counts. The V gene is TRBV6-5, the J gene TRBJ2-2; D gene uncertain. The CDR3 has 14 residues. CDR1 and CDR2 from the germline V gene are MNHEY and SVGAGI. Trimming removed 2 bases from V and 7 bases from J, with 11 bases in between. CDR3: CASSYRRQSGELFF. In nucleotides, the CDR3 is TGTGCCAGCAGTTACAGGCGACAAAGCGGGGAGCTGTTTTTT.

The sample holds a few counts of this clonotype. V and J are TRBV19 and TRBJ1-2, with TRBD1 matching over 11 bases. Germline V gene data show CDR1 as LNHDA and CDR2 as SQIVND (reference sequence). CDR3 length equals 15 residues. The junction had 10 bases not matched to a gene; V was cut back by 5 bases and J by 8 bases. DNA of the CDR3: TGTGCCAGTAGTGCCTTGAGGACAGGGGGCGGAGGCTACACCTTC. It yields the protein CASSALRTGGGGYTF.

The chain joins TRBV5-4 to TRBJ2-1, with TRBD1 as a possible D gene (6 bases). CDR3 length: 13 residues. Germline V lookup: CDR1 SGHNT, CDR2 YYREEE (reference sequence). V was shortened by 4 bases and J by 6 bases, with 11 bases between the two germline ends. The CDR3 region has the DNA TGTGCCAGCAGCATTGGACAGTTCAATGAGCAGTTCTTC. Translation: CASSIGQFNEQFF.

The J gene is TRBJ1-1, the V gene TRBV7-8; D is undetermined. This CDR3 contains 14 residues. Looked up from germline, CDR1 is SGHVS and CDR2 is FQNEAQ. Trimming left V 4 bases short and J 1 base short, with 10 bases between. CDR3 amino acids: CASSSKGRNTEAFF. Written as DNA, the CDR3 is TGTGCCAGCAGCTCCAAGGGTCGGAACACTGAAGCTTTCTTT.

The CDR3 region has the DNA TGCAGTGCTATAGCTGGCAATCAGCCCCAGCATTTT. Translated: CSAIAGNQPQHF. The V gene is TRBV20-1, the J gene TRBJ1-5, with unresolved D. The CDR3 spans 12 residues. The germline V gene has CDR1 DFQATT and CDR2 SNEGSKA (reference sequence). V was pared by 4 bases and J by 2 bases, with 6 bases between.

This chain uses TRBV27 with TRBJ1-1, with 8 bases matching TRBD1. The J segment lost 0 bases and the V segment lost 8 bases, leaving 14 bases of the junction unmatched. The CDR3 has 17 residues. The V gene's germline CDR1 is MNHEY and CDR2 SMNVEV (reference sequence). CDR3 DNA sequence: TGTGCCAGCTTATCCCTTCAGGGGGCTGGAATGAACACTGAAGCTTTCTTT. Encoded protein: CASLSLQGAGMNTEAFF.

In this sample, this clonotype turned up a few times. The V call is TRBV15, the J call TRBJ2-5; unclear D gene. The CDR3 is made up of 13 amino acids. The V end lost 0 bases, the J end lost 5 bases, and 7 bases lay between the germline ends. Germline CDR1 reads LNHNV; CDR2 reads YYDKDF (reference sequence). The CDR3 region has the DNA TGTGCCACCAGCAGAGATTCCCGCGAGACCCAGTACTTC. As protein: CATSRDSRETQYF.

The chain is built from TRBV29-1 and TRBJ1-4; no clear D gene. CDR1 SQVTM and CDR2 ANQGSEA come from the germline V gene. This CDR3 region has 12 residues. V was pared by 6 bases and J by 3 bases, with 8 bases between. CDR3 in DNA: TGCAGCGTGGTGGACTCTAATGAAAAACTGTTTTTT. This translates into CSVVDSNEKLFF.

Many counts were recorded for this clonotype. The chain is built from TRBV7-2 and TRBJ2-1; 8 bases line up with TRBD2. The germline gives CDR1 SGHTA, CDR2 FQGNSA. Trimming took 6 bases from V and 8 from J; bases not matched to a gene: 15. CDR3 length equals 16 residues. The CDR3 DNA reads as TGTGCCAGCAGGCTTCAACCGGGACTAGGAGTCTATGAGCAGTTCTTC. It is translated as CASRLQPGLGVYEQFF.

In this sample, this clonotype turned up many times. V gene TRBV27 combines with J gene TRBJ2-4, with D uncertain. Germline CDR1 MNHEY, CDR2 SMNVEV (reference sequence). V was pared by 3 bases and J by 5 bases, with 11 bases between. The CDR3 has 14 residues. In DNA form, the CDR3 reads TGTGCCAGCAGTTTCTCCGGCAGGCAAAACATTCAGTACTTC. Translating gives CASSFSGRQNIQYF.

This sequence joins TRBV2 and TRBJ1-5; D might be TRBD1 (5 bases). The V and J ends lost 3 bases and 0 bases respectively, with 18 bases between them. The CDR3 is 18 amino acids. The germline V gene has CDR1 SNHLY and CDR2 FYNNEI. In DNA form, the CDR3 reads TGTGCCAGCAGTGATGTTGGACAACCCCTGGCTAGCAATCAGCCCCAGCATTTT. Residues: CASSDVGQPLASNQPQHF.

This clonotype came up a few times. The gene calls are TRBV12-3 or TRBV12-4 and TRBJ1-5; possible D gene TRBD1, 6 bases. V shed 1 base and J shed 5 bases, with 9 bases lying between them. The CDR3 runs 14 residues. The CDR3 protein is CASSLESGDQPQHF. Written as DNA, the CDR3 is TGTGCCAGCAGTTTAGAATCAGGGGATCAGCCCCAGCATTTT.

The chain uses TRBV6-1 and TRBJ2-7; 7 bases line up with TRBD1. V lost 6 bases, J lost 1 base, and 6 bases stayed unmatched. Per the germline V gene, CDR1 is MNHNS and CDR2 is SASEGT. This CDR3 is 14 amino acids long. CDR3 protein: CASRDRVGSYEQYF. For the CDR3, the DNA is TGTGCCAGCAGAGACAGGGTTGGGTCCTACGAGCAGTACTTC.

The chain is built from TRBV18 and TRBJ1-2, with D perhaps matching TRBD1 (6 bases). Trimming stripped 4 bases from V and 4 bases from J, with 13 bases between. The V gene's germline CDR1 is KGHSH and CDR2 LQKENI. The CDR3 totals 14 residues. The CDR3 DNA reads TGTGCCAGCTCACGATCGGACAGTTTCTATGGCTACACCTTC. It codes for CASSRSDSFYGYTF.

This clonotype came up a few times. The chain combines TRBV5-6 with TRBJ1-5, with D unresolved. Trimming stripped 4 bases from V and 6 bases from J, with 11 bases between. CDR3 length: 13 amino acids. Germline V gene lookup returns CDR1 SGHDT and CDR2 YYEEEE. This CDR3 is CASSPLNGQPQHF. The CDR3 DNA is TGTGCCAGCAGCCCCCTCAACGGTCAGCCCCAGCATTTT.

In this sample, this clonotype turned up many times. The chain is built from TRBV20-1 and TRBJ1-5; TRBD1 matches 8 bases. CDR1 and CDR2 from the germline V gene are DFQATT and SNEGSKA (reference sequence). After removal of 3 bases from V and 6 bases from J, the junction contained 4 bases not matched to a gene. The CDR3 is made up of 13 amino acids. CDR3 nucleotides: TGCAGTGCTAGGACAGGGGTGCTTCAGCCCCAGCATTTT. Translating gives CSARTGVLQPQHF.

This clonotype came up a few times. The rearrangement uses TRBV7-6 and TRBJ2-7; D remains ambiguous. V lost 5 bases, J lost 6 bases, and 20 bases lay in between. The CDR3 spans 15 residues. Germline CDR1 SGHVS, CDR2 FNYEAQ. The CDR3 loop reads CASSLNVGSSFEQYF. Written as DNA, the CDR3 is TGTGCCAGCAGCCTCAACGTGGGATCTTCTTTCGAGCAGTACTTC. Filled out from reference TRBV7-6 and TRBJ2-7, the complete variable domain reads GAGVSQSPRYKVTKRGQDVALRCDPISGHVSLYWYRQALGQGPEFLTYFNYEAQQDKSGLPNDRFSAERPEGSISTLTIQRTEQRDSAMYRCASSLNVGSSFEQYFGPGTRLTVT.

This clonotype was found many times. The CDR3 region is CASSLAGAYEQYF. CDR3 coding DNA: TGTGCCAGCAGCTTAGCGGGGGCCTACGAGCAGTACTTC. The genes are TRBV7-9 and TRBJ2-7, with D perhaps TRBD1 or TRBD2 (5 bases each). The CDR3 sequence is 13 residues long. The germline V and J ends were trimmed by 0 bases and 2 bases, with 5 bases remaining between them. Germline CDR1 is SEHNR and CDR2 is FQNEAQ (reference sequence).

By sample share, this clonotype is medium-sized (0.01 to 0.1%). V gene TRBV5-5 combines with J gene TRBJ2-2; 9 bases are shared with TRBD1. This CDR3 spans 16 amino acids. CDR1 is SGHKS and CDR2 is YYEKEE in the germline V gene (reference sequence). The ends lost 3 bases at V and 2 bases at J; junction bases unmatched: 5. The CDR3 DNA reads TGTGCCAGCAGCTCCCGGGGACAGGGAAACACCGGGGAGCTGTTTTTT. The encoded protein is CASSSRGQGNTGELFF.

The chain recombines TRBV11-2 with TRBJ2-3; the match to TRBD2 covers 16 bases. J gave up 3 bases and V 3 bases, and 6 bases lay outside the gene matches. CDR1 SGHAT and CDR2 FQNNGV come from the germline V gene. This CDR3 is 18 amino acids long. CDR3 bases: TGTGCCAGCAGCTTGGGACTAGCGGGGGGGCAGGGAACAGATACGCAGTATTTT. Translated: CASSLGLAGGQGTDTQYF.

This clonotype was observed at least ten times. The chain recombines TRBV27 with TRBJ1-2; D is perhaps TRBD1 (5 bases). Trimming cost V 5 bases and J 4 bases, with 14 bases left between them. The CDR3 contains 14 residues. Germline V lookup: CDR1 MNHEY, CDR2 SMNVEV (reference sequence). The CDR3 region is CASSPPGVGYGYTF. Written as DNA, the CDR3 is TGTGCCAGCAGTCCGCCGGGGGTGGGCTATGGCTACACCTTC.

This clonotype was seen more than once but under ten times. The rearrangement joins TRBV12-3 or TRBV12-4 to TRBJ1-1, with D perhaps TRBD1 (5 bases). The CDR3 spans 17 residues. The ends were cut back, 4 bases at V and 1 base at J, with 19 bases in the middle. DNA of the CDR3: TGTGCCAGCAGTTCCCGCCGGGCCTGGGGCCGGAACACTGAAGCTTTCTTT. It translates to CASSSRRAWGRNTEAFF.

This clonotype was recorded a few times. The chain links TRBV6-1 to TRBJ2-7, with 7 bases lining up with TRBD1. The CDR3 is made up of 14 amino acids. Germline CDR1 reads MNHNS; CDR2 reads SASEGT. Germline trimming cut 6 bases from V and 6 bases from J; bases unmatched to any gene: 11. DNA for the CDR3: TGTGCCAGCAGCTTGACAGGGCGGCTGTCCGAGCAGTACTTC. Translated, it gives CASSLTGRLSEQYF.